Below are 12 T cell receptor beta chains sequenced from a single sample in a study of shared clonotypes between healthy human individuals. Naive CD8 cells lacked CD45RO and underwent positive selection for CCR7, leaving out terminally differentiated effector memory CD45RA+ cells. Profiling relied on immunoSEQ multiplex PCR, and the TCRdb table lists in-frame clones only, not all of them. This sample has roughly 2 million clones; roughly 95% occur once, and the top ten carry about 1.1%. The specimen was naive CD8+ T cells sorted from blood. Source of these receptors: a young man in good health.

The CDR3, as DNA: TGTGCCAGCAGTTACAACAGGGTACCCGATGGCTACACCTTC. This translates into CASSYNRVPDGYTF. The chain recombines TRBV6-5 with TRBJ1-2; weak D call: TRBD1 (6 bases). The CDR3 runs 14 residues. Trimming removed 2 bases from V and 6 bases from J, with 13 bases in between. CDR1 and CDR2 (germline): MNHEY, SVGAGI.

This clone was detected once. This CDR3 is CASSPSPGTGTIFGYTF. CDR3 DNA: TGTGCCAGCAGCCCTAGCCCCGGGACAGGCACAATCTTTGGCTACACCTTC. The chain couples TRBV7-2 to TRBJ1-2; 8 positions match TRBD1. V lost 5 bases and J lost 7; bases outside the gene matches: 18. Germline values: CDR1 SGHTA, CDR2 FQGNSA. There are 17 residues in the CDR3.

The CDR3 sequence: CSVETTSSYEQYF. The CDR3, as DNA: TGCAGCGTTGAAACTACTAGCTCCTACGAGCAGTACTTC. V is TRBV29-1 and J is TRBJ2-7, with D perhaps matching TRBD2 (5 bases). V was shortened by 2 bases and J by 0 bases, with 8 bases between the two germline ends. The CDR3 totals 13 residues. Germline V gene lookup returns CDR1 SQVTM and CDR2 ANQGSEA.

The chain couples TRBV25-1 to TRBJ2-3; possible D gene TRBD2, 5 bases. The germline V and J ends were trimmed by 6 bases and 5 bases, with 12 bases remaining between them. Germline V gene lookup returns CDR1 MGHDK and CDR2 SYGVNS. The CDR3 runs 13 residues. CDR3 region: CASSPGVLDTQYF. The CDR3 DNA reads TGTGCCAGCAGCCCCGGGGTCTTAGATACGCAGTATTTT.

This chain uses TRBV6-1 with TRBJ1-1; D gene uncertain. Germline-derived CDR1 and CDR2 are MNHNS and SASEGT. Deletions cut 6 bases from V and 3 bases from J, with 11 bases between. This CDR3 spans 13 amino acids. CDR3 amino acids: CASSNLEDTEAFF. The CDR3 DNA reads TGTGCCAGCAGCAATTTGGAGGACACTGAAGCTTTCTTT.

This chain links TRBV7-9 with TRBJ2-1; 7 bases align to TRBD2. Germline V lookup: CDR1 SEHNR, CDR2 FQNEAQ (reference sequence). CDR3 length: 16 residues. After removal of 1 base from V and 5 bases from J, the junction contained 8 bases not matched to a gene. CDR3 protein: CASSLEGLAEDNEQFF. CDR3 sequence (DNA): TGTGCCAGCAGCTTAGAAGGGCTAGCGGAGGACAATGAGCAGTTCTTC.

CDR3 nucleotides: TGTGCCAGCAGCGTAGGTGGAGCGGGAGAATACGAGCAGTACTTC. It specifies CASSVGGAGEYEQYF. This chain links TRBV9 with TRBJ2-7; 8 bases are a match to TRBD2. CDR1 is SGDLS, CDR2 YYNGEE, per germline. The CDR3 covers 15 residues. V dropped 0 bases and J dropped 4; count of bases not matched to a gene: 6.

J is TRBJ2-7 and V is TRBV11-2; the D is unclear. This CDR3 spans 14 amino acids. The V gene's germline CDR1 is SGHAT and CDR2 FQNNGV. The V and J ends lost 0 bases and 2 bases respectively, with 8 bases between them. The CDR3 nucleotides read TGTGCCAGCAGCTTAGATCCGTACCCCTACGAGCAGTACTTC. It translates to CASSLDPYPYEQYF.

The rearrangement uses TRBV2 and TRBJ1-2, with D tentatively TRBD1 (5 bases). Between the trimmed V and J ends, which lost 7 bases and 4 bases, there was a span of 22 bases. The CDR3 extends over 16 amino acids. Germline lookup yields CDR1 SNHLY and CDR2 FYNNEI. The CDR3 loop is CASIVSREVSIYGYTF. In DNA, the CDR3 is TGTGCCAGCATTGTATCCAGGGAGGTTTCTATCTATGGCTACACCTTC.

CDR3 nucleotide sequence: TGTGCCAGCAGCTTAGTGTTAGAGGGCACAGATACGCAGTATTTT. Translating it yields CASSLVLEGTDTQYF. This chain links TRBV7-9 with TRBJ2-3; D is undetermined. This CDR3 contains 15 residues. Trimming cost V 1 base and J 1 base, with 9 bases left between them. Germline V gene data show CDR1 as SEHNR and CDR2 as FQNEAQ (reference sequence).

DNA of the CDR3: TGTGCCAGCAGCGGAAACAGGGGTGTGAAAAACATTCAGTACTTC. It is translated as CASSGNRGVKNIQYF. This chain joins TRBV28 and TRBJ2-4; 7 bases align to TRBD1. This CDR3 comprises 15 residues. The J segment lost 4 bases and the V segment lost 6 bases, leaving 9 bases of the junction unmatched. Germline CDR1 MDHEN, CDR2 SYDVKM.

This clone was observed once. The same CDR3 is also encoded by other DNA sequences in this sample. V gene TRBV5-1 combines with J gene TRBJ2-7, with 11 bases identical to TRBD1. Trimming cost V 4 bases and J 3 bases; bases outside gene matches: 3. Germline V gene sequence: CDR1 SGHRS, CDR2 YFSETQ. The length of the CDR3 is 14 residues. CDR3 in DNA: TGCGCCAGCAGCCCGGGACAGGGGGGCTACGAGCAGTACTTC. It codes for CASSPGQGGYEQYF.